These 6 T cell receptor beta chains came from one sample sequenced in a study of memory CD4+ T cells and cytomegalovirus serostatus. Using immunoSEQ multiplex PCR, the repertoire was profiled, and TCRdb retains in-frame clones only, with some absent. The data hold 40,000 to 55,000 clones, with about three quarters observed a single time. Single viable CD3+CD4+CD8-CD45RO+ cells were sorted as the memory CD4+ T cells. Material for sequencing was memory CD4+ T cells from blood. The receptors stem from an adult in good health and CMV-seropositive.

CDR3 bases: TGTGCTAGTGGTTGGGGGGAGGGGGACAGGGCGCGCAACGAGCAGTTCTTC. It codes for CASGWGEGDRARNEQFF. J is TRBJ2-1 and V is TRBV12-5; 9 bases are a match to TRBD1. CDR1 LGHNT and CDR2 FRNRAP come from the germline V gene. The CDR3 has 17 residues. V shed 4 bases and J 10 bases; nucleotides not matched to a gene: 17.

V gene TRBV6-1 combines with J gene TRBJ1-3; 9 bases are shared with TRBD1. The germline CDR1 and CDR2 sequences are MNHNS and SASEGT. After removal of 6 bases from V and 2 bases from J, the junction contained 2 bases not matched to a gene. The CDR3 loop spans 14 amino acids. In DNA, the CDR3 is TGTGCCAGCAGGGACAGGGGCACTGGAAACACCATATATTTT. Amino acid sequence: CASRDRGTGNTIYF.

The gene calls are TRBV5-4 and TRBJ1-1; TRBD1 matches at 7 bases. The CDR3 contains 15 residues. V gave up 7 bases and J gave up 3 bases; unmatched junction bases: 12. Germline V gene data show CDR1 as SGHNT and CDR2 as YYREEE (reference sequence). The DNA of the CDR3 is TGTGCCAGCGGTCGGGCCAGGGGGGTTGACACTGAAGCTTTCTTT. Protein: CASGRARGVDTEAFF.

This clone was counted once. This rearrangement joins TRBV7-9 to TRBJ1-2; 7 bases fit TRBD1. The CDR3 consists of 15 residues. V shed 5 bases, J shed 7 bases, and the junction held 13 bases outside the gene matches. Per the germline V gene, CDR1 is SEHNR and CDR2 is FQNEAQ (reference sequence). The DNA for the CDR3 is TGTGCCAGCAGCCCTAGGGACAGCGCCTTACGTGGCTACACCTTC. It specifies CASSPRDSALRGYTF.

In this sample, this clone turned up a few times. This chain connects TRBV29-1 to TRBJ1-1; D is unclear. The V end was cut by 7 bases, the J end by 0 bases, with 9 bases between. The germline CDR1 and CDR2 sequences are SQVTM and ANQGSEA. There are 12 residues in the CDR3. The CDR3, as DNA: TGCAGCGCAGAATCCTTGAACACTGAAGCTTTCTTT. Its translation is CSAESLNTEAFF.

This rearrangement joins TRBV6-1 to TRBJ2-7; 10 positions match TRBD2. The CDR3 length is 14 residues. Germline trimming cut 6 bases from V and 6 bases from J; bases unmatched to any gene: 8. CDR1 and CDR2 from the germline V gene are MNHNS and SASEGT. Here the CDR3 DNA reads TGTGCCAGCAGCCTCTCCGGGACTAGCGCCGAGCAGTACTTC. Encoded protein: CASSLSGTSAEQYF.